The sample holds many counts of the clone carrying this T cell receptor beta chain. The target antigen is unknown. One entry per CDR3 protein, called by TCRdb with MiXCR from the 5' RACE reads. The sample lists almost 550,000 distinct CDR3 sequences; around 21% were seen once. These data come from a study of T-cell memory formation after mild COVID-19. From germline, CDR1 is SGHVS and CDR2 FQNEAQ. CDR3 length: 15 amino acids. The germline V and J ends were trimmed by 1 base and 0 bases, with 4 bases remaining between them. Findings and limits, study-wide: Memory sampled before infection contained some responding clones, suggesting cross-reactive memory joined.

This rearrangement joins TRBV7-8 to TRBJ2-6; D gene uncertain. The TCR originated in an adult woman who had mild COVID-19 (a few samples of this study predate the infection). Cell type and time point are not known. What was sequenced was PBMCs or a T cell subset sorted from them (not recorded which). The CDR3 region is CASSLVGSGANVLTF. The CDR3 DNA sequence: TGTGCCAGCAGCTTAGTGGGCTCTGGGGCCAACGTCCTGACTTTC.